This TCR beta chain was sequenced for a study of T-cell reconstitution after alpha-beta-depleted transplantation in children. Trimming pared 1 base from V and 0 bases from J, leaving 13 bases between. CDR1 MGHRA and CDR2 YSYEKL come from the germline V gene. CDR3 size: 16 residues. The library targeted TCRbeta and was prepared with unique molecular identifiers. From the PCR reads, TCRdb called clonotypes with MiXCR, one entry per CDR3 protein. The profile shows around 960,000 distinct CDR3 sequences, about 30% of them singletons. Study-level results: Surviving recipient T cells and thymic progenitors underlay high day-60 TCRbeta diversity in some patients. Fresh T-cell production supplied most of the T-cell counts and diversity seen one year after transplant. About two months after transplant, alpha-beta T cells reportedly came from several hundred expanded graft clones.

The table lists this clonotype with many counts. The antigen remains unidentified. Material: PBMCs, mostly from graft donor cells, obtained 360 days after TCRalphabeta/CD19-depleted stem cell transplant. V usage is TRBV4-1 and J usage is TRBJ2-7; D gene uncertain. The source is a boy in the first two years of life who had a stem cell transplant for SCID, so the T cells may come from the graft donor. The CDR3 DNA reads as TGCGCCAGCAGCCAAGTGGCGACAAAGAGCTCCTACGAGCAGTACTTC. As protein: CASSQVATKSSYEQYF.